The 2 T cell receptor beta chains reported below all come from one sample, sequenced in a study of blood T cell repertoires in COVID-19. The protocol was immunoSEQ multiplex PCR, while the TCRdb copy is restricted to in-frame clones and leaves out a portion. The table lists approximately 97,000 clones, approximately 86% of them singletons. Sequencing was carried out using peripheral blood. The receptor source for this set is a woman older than 75 with acute or convalescent COVID-19.

This chain uses TRBV7-2 with TRBJ1-4; 9 nucleotides line up with TRBD1. CDR1 is SGHTA and CDR2 is FQGNSA in the germline V gene. CDR3 size: 17 residues. With V trimmed by 1 base and J by 1 base, 4 bases remained unmatched. The CDR3 DNA is TGTGCCAGCAGCTTAGACAGGGGGCTTGGAACTAATGAAAAACTGTTTTTT. It encodes CASSLDRGLGTNEKLFF. The whole variable domain, remainder taken from reference TRBV7-2 and TRBJ1-4, is GAGVSQSPSNKVTEKGKDVELRCDPISGHTALYWYRQSLGQGLEFLIYFQGNSAPDKSGLPSDRFSAERTGGSVSTLTIQRTQQEDSAVYLCASSLDRGLGTNEKLFFGSGTQLSVL.

The genes are TRBV2 and TRBJ2-7, with 12 bases fitting TRBD1. V was pared by 6 bases and J by 2 bases, with 5 bases of the junction left unmatched. Germline-derived CDR1 and CDR2 are SNHLY and FYNNEI. The CDR3 spans 15 residues. CDR3 region: CASRGQGAVPYEQYF. The CDR3 nucleotides read TGTGCCAGCAGGGGACAGGGGGCGGTCCCCTACGAGCAGTACTTC. The whole variable domain, remainder taken from reference TRBV2 and TRBJ2-7, is EPEVTQTPSHQVTQMGQEVILRCVPISNHLYFYWYRQILGQKVEFLVSFYNNEISEKSEIFDDQFSVERPDGSNFTLKIRSTKLEDSAMYFCASRGQGAVPYEQYFGPGTRLTVT.